This TCR beta chain comes out of a study of lymphopenia after photon versus proton radiotherapy. Study conclusions and caveats: Post-nadir diversity loss with photons came from oligoclonal expansion, particularly CD8+ Temra cells. Authors raise, but do not show, better survival with proton therapy. Proton therapy kept repertoires fairly stable, unlike photons, which gained effector/memory cells.

As concerns this clone: Its antigen is unknown.

Libraries were prepared by immunoSEQ multiplex PCR; TCRdb keeps only in-frame clonotypes and omits some of them. The repertoire holds about 50,000 clones, more than 85% seen once, with approximately 18% in the top ten. The origin of this receptor is a woman in her 40s with cholangiocarcinoma. The sample consisted of peripheral blood, taken from a patient treated with photon-based radiotherapy.

The CDR3 sequence: CASGEEGAGEKLFF. CDR3 nucleotides: TGTGCCAGCGGCGAAGAGGGGGCAGGTGAAAAACTGTTTTTT. The V gene is TRBV5-6, the J gene TRBJ1-4; TRBD1 matches at 7 bases. CDR3 size: 14 residues. Germline V CDR1 and CDR2: SGHDT, YYEEEE. The V gene end was trimmed by 7 bases and the J gene end by 7 bases; junction bases not matched to a gene: 10.